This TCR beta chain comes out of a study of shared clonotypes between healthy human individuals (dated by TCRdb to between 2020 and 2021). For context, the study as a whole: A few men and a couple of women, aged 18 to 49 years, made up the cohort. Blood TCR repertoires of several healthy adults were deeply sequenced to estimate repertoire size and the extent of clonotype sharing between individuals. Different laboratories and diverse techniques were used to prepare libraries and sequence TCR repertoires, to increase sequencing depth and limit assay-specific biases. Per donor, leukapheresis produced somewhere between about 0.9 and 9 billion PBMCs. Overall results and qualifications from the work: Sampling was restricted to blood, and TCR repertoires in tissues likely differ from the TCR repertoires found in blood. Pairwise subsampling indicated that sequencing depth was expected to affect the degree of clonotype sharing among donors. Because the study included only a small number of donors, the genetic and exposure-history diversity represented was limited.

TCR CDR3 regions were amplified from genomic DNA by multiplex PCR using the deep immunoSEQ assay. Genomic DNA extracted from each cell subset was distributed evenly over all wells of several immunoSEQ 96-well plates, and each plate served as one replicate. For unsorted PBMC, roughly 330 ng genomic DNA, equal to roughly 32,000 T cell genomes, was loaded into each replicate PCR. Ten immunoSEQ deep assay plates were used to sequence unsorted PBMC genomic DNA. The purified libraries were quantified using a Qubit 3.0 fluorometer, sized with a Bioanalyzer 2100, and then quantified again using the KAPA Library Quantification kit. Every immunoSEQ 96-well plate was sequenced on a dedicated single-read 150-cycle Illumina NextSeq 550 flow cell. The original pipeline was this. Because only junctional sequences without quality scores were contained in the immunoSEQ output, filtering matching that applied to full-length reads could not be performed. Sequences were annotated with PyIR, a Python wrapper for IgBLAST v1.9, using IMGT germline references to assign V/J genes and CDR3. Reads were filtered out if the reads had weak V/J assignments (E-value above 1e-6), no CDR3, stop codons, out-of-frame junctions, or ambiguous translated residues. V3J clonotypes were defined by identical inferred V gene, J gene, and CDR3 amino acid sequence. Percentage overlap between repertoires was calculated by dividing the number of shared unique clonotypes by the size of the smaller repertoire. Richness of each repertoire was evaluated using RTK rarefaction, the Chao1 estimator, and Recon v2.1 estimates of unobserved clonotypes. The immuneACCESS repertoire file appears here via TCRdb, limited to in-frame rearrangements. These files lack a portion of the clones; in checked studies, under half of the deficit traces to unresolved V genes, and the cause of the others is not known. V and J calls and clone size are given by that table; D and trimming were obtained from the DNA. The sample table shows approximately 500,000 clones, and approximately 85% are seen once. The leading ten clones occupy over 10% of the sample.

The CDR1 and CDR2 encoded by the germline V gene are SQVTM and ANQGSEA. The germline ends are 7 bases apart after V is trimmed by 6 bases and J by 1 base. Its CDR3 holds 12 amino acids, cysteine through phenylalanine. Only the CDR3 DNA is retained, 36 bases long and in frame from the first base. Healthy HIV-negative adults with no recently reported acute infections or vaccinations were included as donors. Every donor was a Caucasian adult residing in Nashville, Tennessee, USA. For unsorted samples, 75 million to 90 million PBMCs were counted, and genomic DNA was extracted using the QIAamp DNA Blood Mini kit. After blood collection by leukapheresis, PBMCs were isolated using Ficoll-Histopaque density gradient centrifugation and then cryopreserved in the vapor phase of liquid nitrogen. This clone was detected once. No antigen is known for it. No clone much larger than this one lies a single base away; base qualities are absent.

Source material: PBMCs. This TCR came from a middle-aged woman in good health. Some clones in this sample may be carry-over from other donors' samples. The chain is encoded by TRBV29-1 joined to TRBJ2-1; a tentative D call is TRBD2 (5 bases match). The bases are TGCAGCGTAGCGGAGTCCTACAATGAGCAGTTCTTC. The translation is CSVAESYNEQFF.